Listed below are T cell receptor beta chains from one sample, sequenced in a study of neurological immune-mediated disorders. One entry per CDR3 protein results from TCRdb running MiXCR on the 5' RACE reads. Seen here are almost 30,000 distinct CDR3 sequences, 9% to 14% observed once, and the top ten hold 5.5% to 7%. The sample taken for sequencing was PBMCs. The receptors were gathered from a woman between 55 and 75 years old in good health. The CDR3 runs from the conserved cysteine through the conserved F or W. Each record gives: D gene, J gene, V gene, clone size, CDR3 DNA, CDR3 protein. D genes are given only for firm matches. The size field is filled for only some rows; it gives once, few, many or a size class.

NA | TRBJ1-1 | TRBV5-6 | many | TGTGCCAGCAGCGCCCCGGGGATGGGACCAGTGGAAGCTTTCTTT | CASSAPGMGPVEAFF
NA | TRBJ1-5 | TRBV21-1 | medium-sized | TGTGCCAGCAAAAAGCCCCGGGGGTCTCCCGGGAGCAATCAGCCCCAGCATTTT | CASKKPRGSPGSNQPQHF
TRBD2 | TRBJ2-1 | TRBV3-1 | medium-sized | TGTGCCAGCAGCCAAGAGGGACTAGCCCTGTTGAATGGGATATACAATGAGCAGTTCTTC | CASSQEGLALLNGIYNEQFF
NA | TRBJ2-1 | TRBV2 | many | TGTGCCACCCTATGGGGGCAGGGCAATGAGCAGTTCTTC | CATLWGQGNEQFF
NA | TRBJ1-1 | TRBV10-3 | many | TGTGCCATCAGTGAGTCAGGGCCTGAAGCTTTCTTT | CAISESGPEAFF
NA | TRBJ1-1 | TRBV5-1 | many | TGCGCCAGCAGCTTGCGGGTGGGCAGTATGAACACTGAAGCTTTCTTT | CASSLRVGSMNTEAFF
NA | TRBJ1-5 | TRBV3-2 | medium-sized | TGTGCCAGCAGCCCTCGGACAGAAGGCCTGTTACCCCAGCATTTT | CASSPRTEGLLPQHF
TRBD2 | TRBJ2-1 | TRBV4-1 | many | TGCGCCAGCAGCCAAGAGGCCCTAGGGTGGCGGGGGGCTAGGTTCTTC | CASSQEALGWRGARFF
TRBD1 | TRBJ2-5 | TRBV3-1 | NA | TGTGCCAGCAGCCAAGATAGGGGACAGGGCTCCCAAGAGACCCAGTACTTC | CASSQDRGQGSQETQYF
NA | TRBJ1-2 | TRBV4-2 | many | TGTGCCAGCAGCCAAGAAGGCCTGAGCTATGGCTACACCTTC | CASSQEGLSYGYTF
TRBD2 | TRBJ2-3 | TRBV20-1 | many | TGCAGTGCGAGACTAGCGGGGAGAGATACGCAGTATTTT | CSARLAGRDTQYF
NA | TRBJ2-5 | TRBV5-6 | many | TGTGCCAGCAGCGGAAGTCGGGAGACCCAGTACTTC | CASSGSRETQYF
NA | TRBJ1-5 | TRBV4-2 | many | TGTGCCAGCAGCCAAGGAGGGCAGGGCCATCAGCCCCAGCATTTT | CASSQGGQGHQPQHF
NA | TRBJ2-3 | TRBV10-3 | many | TGTGCCATCAGTGATTTGGCAGATACGCAGTATTTT | CAISDLADTQYF
TRBD1 | TRBJ1-6 | TRBV5-1 | many | TGCGCCAGCAGCTGGGGGGGGACAGGGGGTAATTCACCCCTCCACTTT | CASSWGGTGGNSPLHF
NA | TRBJ1-6 | TRBV5-1 | many | TGCGCCAGCAGCTTAAATATTCAGGGGAATTCACCCCTCCACTTT | CASSLNIQGNSPLHF
TRBD1 | TRBJ1-1 | TRBV20-1 | many | TGCAGTGCTATCGGACAGGGGGCGCCCACTGAAGCTTTCTTT | CSAIGQGAPTEAFF
TRBD2 | TRBJ2-1 | TRBV20-1 | many | TGCAGTGCTAGAGTTCCCAGCGGGAGGCAATACAATGAGCAGTTCTTC | CSARVPSGRQYNEQFF
NA | TRBJ1-2 | TRBV20-1 | medium-sized | TGCAGTGCCAGACAGGAGGTGCATGGCTACACCTTC | CSARQEVHGYTF
TRBD2 | TRBJ2-7 | TRBV20-1 | many | TGCAGTGCTAGGGGACTAGCGGGGCGTGAGCAGTACTTC | CSARGLAGREQYF
NA | TRBJ2-1 | TRBV28 | many | TGTGCCAGCACCCTACCCGGGGCTAATGAGCAGTTCTTC | CASTLPGANEQFF
TRBD2 | TRBJ2-1 | TRBV20-1 | many | TGCAGTGCTAGCCCTTCTCTTCATAGCGGGGGGGCTTGGAATGAGCAGTTCTTC | CSASPSLHSGGAWNEQFF
NA | TRBJ1-1 | TRBV27 | many | TGTGCCAGCAGTTTATTAGGTGAAGCTTTCTTT | CASSLLGEAFF
NA | TRBJ1-2 | TRBV24-1 | many | TGTGCCACCAGTGCGGGAGACTATGGCTACACCTTC | CATSAGDYGYTF
TRBD1 | TRBJ1-6 | TRBV6-2/TRBV6-3 | many | TGTGCCAGCAGTTTCCGAAACAGGGGCCTCGATTCACCCCTCCACTTT | CASSFRNRGLDSPLHF
TRBD2 | TRBJ2-1 | TRBV11-1 | many | TGTGCCAGCAGCTTAGCGGTGGGACTAGCGGGGGGGATCGTCGGTGAGCAGTTCTTC | CASSLAVGLAGGIVGEQFF
NA | TRBJ2-3 | TRBV5-1 | many | TGCGCCAGCAGCTCACAGATACAGCAGTATTTT | CASSSQIQQYF
TRBD1 | TRBJ2-3 | TRBV4-1 | many | TGCGCCAGCAGCCAAGAGGGACAGGGCCGCGGGACGCAGTATTTT | CASSQEGQGRGTQYF
NA | TRBJ1-1 | TRBV3-1 | many | TGTGCCAGCAGCCAAGGGATCTCGAACACTGAAGCTTTCTTT | CASSQGISNTEAFF
TRBD2 | TRBJ2-1 | TRBV2 | many | TGTGCCAGCATTGGTCGAGCGGGGGTTTCCTACAATGAGCAGTTCTTC | CASIGRAGVSYNEQFF
TRBD1 | TRBJ2-7 | TRBV7-8 | many | TGTGCCAGCAGCCAAGACCGGGACAGGGGTTCCTACGAGCAGTACTTC | CASSQDRDRGSYEQYF
TRBD1 | TRBJ2-7 | TRBV18 | few | TGTGCCAGCTCACAAGACAGGGGGCCCTACGAGCAGTACTTC | CASSQDRGPYEQYF
TRBD1 | TRBJ2-5 | TRBV7-2 | many | TGTGCCAGCAGCTCTACAGGGGCTTACGGGACCCAGTACTTC | CASSSTGAYGTQYF
TRBD2 | TRBJ2-1 | TRBV4-3 | many | TGCGCCAGCAGCCAAAGGCCAGCGGGGGCGTACAATGAGCAGTTCTTC | CASSQRPAGAYNEQFF
NA | TRBJ2-3 | TRBV4-3 | many | TGCGCCAGCAGCCAAGCAAGGTCGGGAGATACGCAGTATTTT | CASSQARSGDTQYF
NA | TRBJ2-3 | TRBV20-1 | many | TGCAGTGCCCACGGGCCCGACACAGATACGCAGTATTTT | CSAHGPDTDTQYF
TRBD1 | TRBJ2-7 | TRBV7-3 | NA | TGTGCCAGCAGCGTAGGGACAGGGCCCTACGAGCAGTACTTC | CASSVGTGPYEQYF
NA | TRBJ1-5 | TRBV2 | many | TGTGCCAGCAGTTCAGGCGGCAATCAGCCCCAGCATTTT | CASSSGGNQPQHF
NA | TRBJ2-2 | TRBV4-3 | many | TGCGCCAACCCGGGGGGCGGCGGCGGGGAGCTGTTTTTT | CANPGGGGGELFF
NA | TRBJ1-1 | TRBV10-3 | NA | TGTGCCATCACTGGACAGATGAACACTGAAGCTTTCTTT | CAITGQMNTEAFF
TRBD2 | TRBJ2-1 | TRBV9 | many | TGTGCCAGCAGCGTAGCAATAGCGGGTGCCCAAGACGGCTCCTACAATGAGCAGTTCTTC | CASSVAIAGAQDGSYNEQFF
NA | TRBJ2-3 | TRBV12-3/TRBV12-4 | many | TGTGCCAGCAGTGCCTCCGGGACTCGACACACAGATACGCAGTATTTT | CASSASGTRHTDTQYF
NA | TRBJ2-2 | TRBV21-1 | many | TGTGCCAGCAGCAAAGCCCGGGACAAGAACACCGGGGAGCTGTTTTTT | CASSKARDKNTGELFF
TRBD2 | TRBJ2-1 | TRBV4-1 | NA | TGCGCCAGCAGCCAAGATGGGACTAGTCGGCATGAGCTGTTCTTC | CASSQDGTSRHELFF
NA | TRBJ2-5 | TRBV5-1 | NA | TGCGCCAGCAGCTTGTTTGTAGGGCAAGAGACACAGTACTTC | CASSLFVGQETQYF
TRBD1 | TRBJ2-5 | TRBV7-6 | once | TGTGCCAGCAGCCTAGGACAGGGTGAGACCCAGTACTTT | CASSLGQGETQYF
NA | TRBJ1-5 | TRBV7-2 | many | TGTGCCAGCAGCCAAGGAGGGGAGAACAATCAGCCCCAGCATTTT | CASSQGGENNQPQHF
TRBD2 | TRBJ2-3 | TRBV20-1 | many | TGCAGTGCTAGTGGGCTAGCGGGGGGGCTTCGAACAGATACGCAGTATTTT | CSASGLAGGLRTDTQYF
TRBD2 | TRBJ2-3 | TRBV20-1 | many | TGCAGTGCCTGGACTAGATCACGGACAGATACGCAGTATTTT | CSAWTRSRTDTQYF
TRBD2 | TRBJ2-5 | TRBV15 | many | TGTGCCACCAGCAGAGATCGGGGGGGGGACACCTACCAAGAGACCCAGTACTTC | CATSRDRGGDTYQETQYF
TRBD1 | TRBJ1-6 | TRBV5-1 | many | TGCGCCAGCAGCCCGGGACAGGGGCTGAATTCACCCCTCCACTTT | CASSPGQGLNSPLHF
TRBD1 | TRBJ2-1 | TRBV7-8 | many | TGTGCCAGCAGCTTAAACAGGGGGGATGAGCAGTTCTTC | CASSLNRGDEQFF
TRBD1 | TRBJ2-5 | TRBV5-1 | many | TGCGCCAGCAGCTTGGATGGCGGAGGACAGGGTTGGGAGACCCAGTACTTC | CASSLDGGGQGWETQYF
NA | TRBJ2-5 | TRBV7-8 | NA | TGCGCCAGCAGCTTAGAAGTCGGGGGTCAAGAGACCAAGTACTTC | CASSLEVGGQETKYF
TRBD1 | TRBJ1-5 | TRBV6-1 | many | TGTGCCAGCAGTTCAGACAGGGGATATAGCAATCAGCCCCAGCATTTT | CASSSDRGYSNQPQHF
NA | TRBJ1-1 | TRBV6-2/TRBV6-3 | many | TGTGCCAGCAGCCTTATCCCGAACACTGAAGCTTTCTTT | CASSLIPNTEAFF
TRBD2 | TRBJ2-3 | TRBV5-1 | NA | TGCCCCAGCAGCTTGGTGACTAGCGGGGGACTAAGCCCAGATACGCAGTATTTT | CPSSLVTSGGLSPDTQYF